A single sample gave rise to the 32 T cell receptor beta chains below, sequenced in a study of blood T cell repertoires in COVID-19. Sequenced by immunoSEQ multiplex PCR; TCRdb stores in-frame clones only, minus some. In the table there are tens of thousands of clones, roughly 90% of which are singletons. The sample taken for sequencing was peripheral blood. Receptor source: an elderly man with acute or convalescent COVID-19.

CDR3 bases: TGTGCCAGCAGCAAGACAGGGGGCTCTAACTATGGCTACACCTTC. This codes for CASSKTGGSNYGYTF. The rearrangement links TRBV7-9 to TRBJ1-2, with 10 bases aligning to TRBD1. Germline V gene data show CDR1 as SEHNR and CDR2 as FQNEAQ (reference sequence). With V trimmed by 5 bases and J by 0 bases, 3 bases remained unmatched. This CDR3 is built from 15 residues.

The chain recombines TRBV5-5 with TRBJ2-1; 7 bases are a match to TRBD1. Germline CDR1 SGHKS, CDR2 YYEKEE (reference sequence). V shed 3 bases and J 5 bases; nucleotides not matched to a gene: 8. The CDR3 is 15 amino acids. The DNA of the CDR3 is TGTGCCAGCAGCTATACCGGGACAGTCCACAATGAGCAGTTCTTC. Encoded protein: CASSYTGTVHNEQFF.

V and J are TRBV12-3 or TRBV12-4 and TRBJ1-1; D may be TRBD1 (5 bases). The CDR3 consists of 13 residues. With 7 bases removed from V and 7 bases from J, the gap between germline ends came to 16 bases. The CDR3 DNA reads TGTGCCAGCACTACAAGGGGCGAGGTTGAAGCTTTCTTT. Translated: CASTTRGEVEAFF.

This rearrangement joins TRBV5-1 to TRBJ1-6, with 7 bases matching TRBD1. Per germline, CDR1 SGHRS and CDR2 YFSETQ. J was trimmed by 9 bases and V by 4 bases; bases with no gene match: 10. This CDR3 is built from 15 residues. DNA of the CDR3: TGCGCCAGCAGCCCAAGGGACAGCCGCGGTTCACCCCTCCACTTT. Its translation: CASSPRDSRGSPLHF.

This chain connects TRBV28 to TRBJ1-5; D uncertain. CDR1 MDHEN and CDR2 SYDVKM come from the germline V gene. This CDR3 has 16 amino acids. V was pared by 2 bases and J by 0 bases, with 11 bases between. The CDR3 protein is CASSLTRFYSNQPQHF. The CDR3 region has the DNA TGTGCCAGCAGTTTAACCAGGTTTTATAGCAATCAGCCCCAGCATTTT.

The rearrangement joins TRBV7-9 to TRBJ2-3, with TRBD2 as a possible D gene (5 bases). V gave up 8 bases and J gave up 2 bases, with 17 bases separating them. The CDR3 runs 15 residues. Germline V gives CDR1 SEHNR, CDR2 FQNEAQ (reference sequence). CDR3 sequence: CASAGRSDYTDTQYF. The CDR3 DNA is TGTGCCAGCGCCGGTAGGAGCGACTACACAGATACGCAGTATTTT.

The chain employs TRBV18 and TRBJ2-6; D not resolved. Germline V gives CDR1 KGHSH, CDR2 LQKENI. This CDR3 has 14 residues. The V end lost 3 bases, the J end lost 0 bases, and 3 bases lay between the germline ends. The chain's CDR3 is CASSPGSGANVLTF. The CDR3 DNA reads TGTGCCAGCTCACCCGGCTCTGGGGCCAACGTCCTGACTTTC.

The V and J genes are TRBV2 and TRBJ1-6, with D unclear. Germline CDR1 SNHLY, CDR2 FYNNEI. The CDR3 has 12 residues. Trimming removed 7 bases from V and 10 bases from J, with 11 bases in between. CDR3 DNA sequence: TGTGCCAGCACGAGTGGAGGATCACCCCTCCACTTT. This codes for CASTSGGSPLHF.

This clone was counted a few times. The chain links TRBV28 to TRBJ2-2, with 11 bases fitting TRBD1. V gave up 4 bases and J gave up 7 bases; unmatched junction bases: 11. The CDR3 extends over 17 amino acids. CDR1 MDHEN and CDR2 SYDVKM come from the germline V gene. The CDR3 here is CASSSWGTGGGIGELFF. The CDR3 DNA reads as TGTGCCAGCAGTTCCTGGGGGACAGGGGGAGGTATCGGGGAGCTGTTTTTT.

Here the CDR3 reads CAWSSGPPDTQYF. The CDR3 bases are TGTGCCTGGAGCTCAGGGCCCCCGGATACGCAGTATTTT. V gene TRBV30 combines with J gene TRBJ2-3; possible D gene TRBD1, 5 bases. Trimming took 3 bases from V and 6 from J, leaving 13 bases between them. Germline CDR1 and CDR2: GTSNPN and SVGIG (reference sequence). The CDR3 spans 13 residues.

The rearrangement links TRBV29-1 to TRBJ1-1; D may be TRBD1 (5 bases). The CDR3 runs to 14 residues. Germline V CDR1 and CDR2: SQVTM, ANQGSEA. V lost 4 bases to trimming and J lost 4 bases, with 16 bases between them. The CDR3 nucleotides read TGCAGCGTTGTACCAGGGCGGCGCGGCACTGAAGCTTTCTTT. Residues: CSVVPGRRGTEAFF.

This chain connects TRBV2 to TRBJ1-1; TRBD1 matches 9 bases. J gave up 4 bases and V 9 bases, and 12 bases lay outside the gene matches. Germline V gives CDR1 SNHLY, CDR2 FYNNEI. This CDR3 has 15 amino acids. The CDR3 DNA reads as TGTGCCAGAGTAGCACCGGACAGGGGAGCCACTGAAGCTTTCTTT. Translated, it gives CARVAPDRGATEAFF.

This clone appeared a few times. The chain uses TRBV18 and TRBJ1-2, with D unresolved. Germline CDR1 is KGHSH and CDR2 is LQKENI. Trimming pared 4 bases from V and 9 bases from J, leaving 21 bases between. The CDR3 has 15 amino acids. The CDR3 here is CASSRPREGVFRYTF. The CDR3 DNA sequence: TGTGCCAGCTCACGCCCCCGGGAGGGAGTGTTTCGCTACACCTTC.

The chain carries TRBV11-2 and TRBJ2-2; 9 bases fit TRBD1. From germline, CDR1 is SGHAT and CDR2 FQNNGV. V gave up 3 bases and J gave up 2 bases; unmatched junction bases: 4. The CDR3 runs 16 residues. As DNA, the CDR3 is TGTGCCAGCAGCTTCCGGGGACAGGGAAACACCGGGGAGCTGTTTTTT. It specifies CASSFRGQGNTGELFF.

V is TRBV6-5 and J is TRBJ1-1, with a weak D call TRBD1 (5 bases). The V end was cut by 10 bases, the J end by 7 bases, with 22 bases between. This CDR3 region has 14 residues. The germline gives CDR1 MNHEY, CDR2 SVGAGI. The CDR3 is CAIRSAEGRVEAFF. For the CDR3, the DNA is TGTGCCATCCGATCTGCCGAGGGGAGGGTTGAAGCTTTCTTT.

This chain connects TRBV5-1 to TRBJ2-1, with 7 bases lining up with TRBD1. The CDR3 consists of 16 residues. Germline V lookup: CDR1 SGHRS, CDR2 YFSETQ. The ends lost 4 bases at V and 3 bases at J; junction bases unmatched: 10. The CDR3 reads CASSPPRGTDYNEQFF. CDR3 bases: TGCGCCAGCAGCCCGCCGAGGGGGACAGACTACAATGAGCAGTTCTTC.

The rearrangement joins TRBV5-1 to TRBJ2-3, with a weak D call TRBD1 (5 bases). Germline V gene data show CDR1 as SGHRS and CDR2 as YFSETQ. The CDR3 is made up of 14 amino acids. V gave up 0 bases and J gave up 1 base, with 6 bases separating them. CDR3 sequence (DNA): TGCGCCAGCAGCTTGGGGGGCGGCACAGATACGCAGTATTTT. Protein sequence: CASSLGGGTDTQYF.

The J gene is TRBJ1-1, the V gene TRBV6-6; a weak D match, TRBD1 (6 bases). The CDR3 totals 16 residues. Germline V CDR1 and CDR2: MNHNY, SVGAGI (reference sequence). Trimming left V 0 bases short and J 2 bases short, with 13 bases between. The CDR3 is CASSYSSGGGNTEAFF. CDR3 in DNA: TGTGCCAGCAGTTACTCGAGTGGGGGCGGAAACACTGAAGCTTTCTTT.

The chain uses TRBV9 and TRBJ1-1, with 7 bases lining up with TRBD1. Trimming at V came to 4 bases and at J to 0 bases, leaving 6 bases not matched to a gene. Germline V lookup: CDR1 SGDLS, CDR2 YYNGEE. The CDR3 has 15 residues. CDR3 amino acids: CASSRRDRMNTEAFF. Written as DNA, the CDR3 is TGTGCCAGCAGCCGTAGGGACAGAATGAACACTGAAGCTTTCTTT.

The chain links TRBV29-1 to TRBJ2-7; TRBD1 might be the D (5 bases). Trimming cost V 7 bases and J 3 bases, with 16 bases left between them. This CDR3 comprises 13 residues. In germline, CDR1 is SQVTM, CDR2 ANQGSEA. The DNA of the CDR3 is TGCAGCGCCGAAGGCCCAGGGTACTACGAGCAGTACTTC. Its translation is CSAEGPGYYEQYF.

This chain uses TRBV24-1 with TRBJ2-3; the D is unclear. The germline V gene encodes CDR1 KGHDR and CDR2 SFDVKD. The CDR3 length is 12 residues. Trimming removed 6 bases at V and 6 bases at J, with 9 bases between. The CDR3 region has the DNA TGTGCCACCAGTTCTATCACCGATACGCAGTATTTT. Amino acid sequence: CATSSITDTQYF.

The V gene is TRBV18, the J gene TRBJ1-1; D uncertain. The V end lost 0 bases, the J end lost 0 bases, and 17 bases lay between the germline ends. This CDR3 is 18 amino acids long. The germline CDR1 and CDR2 sequences are KGHSH and LQKENI. The CDR3 DNA reads TGTGCCAGCTCACCACCCCCAGGCCGTACCTCCGTGAACACTGAAGCTTTCTTT. Protein: CASSPPPGRTSVNTEAFF.

This clone has a single count. The chain is built from TRBV28 and TRBJ1-2, with 8 bases aligning to TRBD1. This CDR3 region has 17 residues. The V gene's germline CDR1 is MDHEN and CDR2 SYDVKM. V lost 3 bases to trimming and J lost 4 bases; unmatched junction nucleotides: 13. CDR3 protein: CASSFPQGELTGYGYTF. The CDR3 nucleotides are TGTGCCAGCAGTTTCCCACAGGGGGAGTTAACTGGCTATGGCTACACCTTC.

The CDR3 bases are TGTGCCAGCAGTCCCCTCACTCATGGGTGGGGACAGGGAGTCTATGGCTACACCTTC. It specifies CASSPLTHGWGQGVYGYTF. The chain joins TRBV3-1 (or the pseudogene TRBV3-2) to TRBJ1-2; TRBD1 agrees at 9 bases. Unmatched junction bases numbered 21, after V lost 6 bases and J lost 4 bases. The CDR3 is 19 residues long. Germline loops: CDR1 LGHDT, CDR2 YNNKEL (reference sequence).

The rearrangement joins TRBV27 to TRBJ1-4; D may be TRBD1 (5 bases). Germline loops: CDR1 MNHEY, CDR2 SMNVEV (reference sequence). This CDR3 region has 14 residues. Trimming shortened V by 5 bases and J by 10 bases, and 17 bases separated the two germline ends. This chain's CDR3 is CASSPDRLGGKLFF. CDR3 DNA: TGTGCCAGCAGTCCGGACCGGTTGGGGGGAAAACTGTTTTTT. The full variable domain, in which reference TRBV27 and TRBJ1-4 provide the parts outside the CDR3, is EAQVTQNPRYLITVTGKKLTVTCSQNMNHEYMSWYRQDPGLGLRQIYYSMNVEVTDKGDVPEGYKVSRKEKRNFPLILESPSPNQTSLYFCASSPDRLGGKLFFGSGTQLSVL.

V and J are TRBV5-1 and TRBJ2-2; possibly TRBD1 for D (6 bases). The CDR3 is 15 amino acids. CDR1 and CDR2 (germline): SGHRS, YFSETQ. Trimming stripped 0 bases from V and 6 bases from J, with 12 bases between. The DNA for the CDR3 is TGCGCCAGCAGCTTGGGGCAGGGGTTAGCCGGGGAGCTGTTTTTT. Encoded protein: CASSLGQGLAGELFF. Full variable domain (missing parts from reference TRBV5-1 and TRBJ2-2): KAGVTQTPRYLIKTRGQQVTLSCSPISGHRSVSWYQQTPGQGLQFLFEYFSETQRNKGNFPGRFSGRQFSNSRSEMNVSTLELGDSALYLCASSLGQGLAGELFFGEGSRLTVL.

This chain connects TRBV27 to TRBJ1-6; perhaps TRBD1 as D (5 bases). CDR1 MNHEY and CDR2 SMNVEV come from the germline V gene (reference sequence). The CDR3 has 15 residues. The ends were cut back, 5 bases at V and 9 bases at J, with 17 bases in the middle. DNA for the CDR3: TGTGCCAGCAGTGTACAGTCCAGGGTTATTTCACCCCTCCACTTT. It is translated as CASSVQSRVISPLHF.

The chain uses TRBV19 and TRBJ1-1; possibly TRBD1 for D (6 bases). The V end was cut by 5 bases, the J end by 1 base, with 11 bases between. Looked up from germline, CDR1 is LNHDA and CDR2 is SQIVND (reference sequence). The CDR3 consists of 14 residues. The CDR3 spells CASSSTTGNTEAFF. CDR3 bases: TGTGCCAGTAGTTCGACGACAGGGAACACTGAAGCTTTCTTT.

The CDR3 bases are TGTGCCAGCAGCTTCGAACCCGGGGTAGGGGCCAACGTCCTGACTTTC. Residues: CASSFEPGVGANVLTF. The chain couples TRBV5-5 to TRBJ2-6, with TRBD2 as a possible D gene (5 bases). Germline lookup yields CDR1 SGHKS and CDR2 YYEKEE (reference sequence). There are 16 residues in the CDR3. The V and J ends lost 2 bases and 4 bases respectively, with 13 bases between them.

This CDR3 reads CASSRQDSYEQYF. The CDR3 DNA sequence: TGTGCCAGCAGTCGACAGGATTCCTACGAGCAGTACTTC. This chain uses TRBV6-5 with TRBJ2-7; tentative D call: TRBD1 (6 bases). The germline V and J ends were trimmed by 5 bases and 1 base, with 9 bases remaining between them. CDR3 size: 13 residues. CDR1 is MNHEY, CDR2 SVGAGI, per germline.

The chain has TRBV19 and TRBJ2-7, with D perhaps TRBD1 (7 bases). Germline assignment: CDR1 LNHDA and CDR2 SQIVND (reference sequence). The CDR3 length is 15 residues. Trimming removed 3 bases from V and 9 bases from J, with 21 bases in between. The CDR3 loop reads CASSMSPQGGSWQYF. CDR3 coding DNA: TGTGCCAGTAGTATGTCCCCCCAGGGGGGCTCTTGGCAGTACTTC.

The V call is TRBV28, the J call TRBJ1-1, with D perhaps matching TRBD1 (6 bases). The CDR3 length is 17 residues. Trimming shortened V by 3 bases and J by 1 base, and 18 bases separated the two germline ends. Germline CDR1 MDHEN, CDR2 SYDVKM. Here the CDR3 DNA reads TGTGCCAGCAGTTTGATGGGGGCGCGGACCAGGAACACTGAAGCTTTCTTT. Protein: CASSLMGARTRNTEAFF. The full variable domain, in which reference TRBV28 and TRBJ1-1 provide the parts outside the CDR3, is DVKVTQSSRYLVKRTGEKVFLECVQDMDHENMFWYRQDPGLGLRLIYFSYDVKMKEKGDIPEGYSVSREKKERFSLILESASTNQTSMYLCASSLMGARTRNTEAFFGQGTRLTVV.